The 14 T cell receptor beta chains below all came from one sample that was sequenced in a study of patients and donors after allogeneic stem cell transplantation. TCRdb called the RT-PCR reads again in MiXCR, with one record for every CDR3 protein. The sample has approximately 200,000 distinct CDR3 sequences, about 40% seen once. What was sequenced was blood, either unsorted or a sorted T cell fraction (not recorded which). The source of these receptors is a human donor who was either an allogeneic HSCT recipient or a stem cell or donor lymphocyte infusion donor (not recorded which). It is not recorded whose cells these are; they may come from a transplant donor.

The V call is TRBV10-3, the J call TRBJ1-2; perhaps TRBD1 as D (5 bases). This CDR3 spans 14 amino acids. Trimming left V 6 bases short and J 1 base short, with 12 bases between. The germline V gene has CDR1 ENHRY and CDR2 SYGVKD. CDR3 protein: CAISKQDNNYGYTF. In DNA, the CDR3 is TGTGCCATCAGCAAACAGGACAATAACTATGGCTACACCTTC.

This clonotype showed up just a few times. The V gene is TRBV12-3 or TRBV12-4, the J gene TRBJ1-2; D gene unclear. The V gene lost 0 bases and the J gene lost 4 bases, with 6 bases spanning the gap. The CDR3 runs 13 residues. The CDR3 bases are TGTGCCAGCAGTTTAGCGGGGTTCTATGGCTACACCTTC. This sequence encodes CASSLAGFYGYTF.

V usage is TRBV20-1 and J usage is TRBJ1-5; TRBD1 aligns across 7 bases. The CDR3 has 14 amino acids. Germline V gene data show CDR1 as DFQATT and CDR2 as SNEGSKA (reference sequence). Trimming removed 6 bases from V and 0 bases from J; junction bases left unmatched: 5. The CDR3 loop reads CSAAGTVSNQPQHF. In DNA, the CDR3 is TGCAGTGCCGCGGGGACAGTTAGCAATCAGCCCCAGCATTTT.

V and J are TRBV27 and TRBJ2-7, with D unresolved. V was pared by 4 bases and J by 6 bases, with 4 bases between. Looked up from germline, CDR1 is MNHEY and CDR2 is SMNVEV (reference sequence). The CDR3 has 10 amino acids. The CDR3 sequence: CASSCGEQYF. Here the CDR3 DNA reads TGTGCCAGCAGTTGCGGCGAGCAGTACTTC.

This CDR3 reads CASSQDPDQPQHF. The CDR3 DNA sequence: TGTGCCAGCAGCCAAGATCCGGATCAGCCCCAGCATTTT. The genes are TRBV4-2 and TRBJ1-5; D not resolved. Per germline, CDR1 LGHNA and CDR2 YNFKEQ. The CDR3 spans 13 residues. Trimming removed 0 bases at V and 5 bases at J, with 5 bases between.

This chain links TRBV12-3 or TRBV12-4 with TRBJ2-2, with TRBD1 matching over 11 bases. The junction had 4 bases not matched to a gene; V was cut back by 6 bases and J by 7 bases. The length of the CDR3 is 14 residues. The CDR3 sequence is CASRDRGLGGELFF. The CDR3 DNA reads TGTGCCAGCAGGGACAGGGGGCTTGGCGGGGAGCTGTTTTTT.

This clonotype was recorded at least ten times. The genes are TRBV2 and TRBJ1-2; D is unresolved. The CDR3 is made up of 13 amino acids. The germline gives CDR1 SNHLY, CDR2 FYNNEI. The ends were cut back, 5 bases at V and 5 bases at J, with 12 bases in the middle. The CDR3 sequence is CASSQDSWYGYTF. CDR3 bases: TGTGCCAGCAGTCAGGACTCTTGGTATGGCTACACCTTC.

The chain employs TRBV9 and TRBJ1-1; D gene unclear. CDR1 and CDR2 from the germline V gene are SGDLS and YYNGEE. V was pared by 3 bases and J by 1 base, with 4 bases between. This CDR3 has 12 amino acids. In DNA, the CDR3 is TGTGCCAGCAGCGACAAGAACACTGAAGCTTTCTTT. Protein sequence: CASSDKNTEAFF.

The gene calls are TRBV5-6 and TRBJ1-2; the D is unclear. Germline CDR1 SGHDT, CDR2 YYEEEE. This CDR3 comprises 17 residues. V lost 1 base and J 1 base, leaving 17 bases between the germline ends. For the CDR3, the DNA is TGTGCCAGCAGCTTGTCGCGTCGTTCTACGCTTAACTATGGCTACACCTTC. Translating it yields CASSLSRRSTLNYGYTF.

The chain has TRBV4-1 and TRBJ2-7; tentative D call: TRBD2 (5 bases). CDR1 and CDR2 from the germline V gene are MGHRA and YSYEKL. Deletions cut 4 bases from V and 5 bases from J, with 15 bases between. The CDR3 runs 14 residues. In nucleotides, the CDR3 is TGCGCCAGCAGCCCAGACCCTTCCGGGAACGAGCAGTACTTC. Protein product: CASSPDPSGNEQYF.

V and J are TRBV9 and TRBJ2-1; 8 bases line up with TRBD2. Germline CDR1 reads SGDLS; CDR2 reads YYNGEE. V lost 0 bases, J lost 7 bases, and 6 bases stayed unmatched. The CDR3 extends over 15 amino acids. CDR3 residues: CASSVAGTSLNEQFF. The CDR3 DNA is TGTGCCAGCAGCGTAGCAGGGACTAGTCTTAATGAGCAGTTCTTC.

This clonotype was counted only a few times. The chain uses TRBV5-6 and TRBJ2-1, with D possibly TRBD2 on 6 matching bases. The CDR3 contains 12 residues. Trimming removed 3 bases from V and 8 bases from J, with 9 bases in between. Germline lookup yields CDR1 SGHDT and CDR2 YYEEEE. The CDR3 sequence is CASSYGGHEQFF. CDR3 nucleotides: TGTGCCAGCAGCTACGGAGGGCATGAGCAGTTCTTC. Complete variable domain (other parts from reference TRBV5-6 and TRBJ2-1): DAGVTQSPTHLIKTRGQQVTLRCSPKSGHDTVSWYQQALGQGPQFIFQYYEEEERQRGNFPDRFSGHQFPNYSSELNVNALLLGDSALYLCASSYGGHEQFFGPGTRLTVL.

This chain links TRBV7-8 with TRBJ1-2; D ambiguous. Trimming took off 1 base at V and 0 bases at J, with 12 bases between the two ends. In germline, CDR1 is SGHVS, CDR2 FQNEAQ. The CDR3 totals 16 residues. The CDR3 coding sequence is TGTGCCAGCAGCTTAGAGGGAACCCAAGCTAACTATGGCTACACCTTC. Protein: CASSLEGTQANYGYTF.

The CDR3 sequence: CASSQSRGGTEAFF. CDR3 DNA sequence: TGCGCCAGCAGCCAATCCCGGGGGGGTACTGAAGCTTTCTTT. This chain links TRBV4-3 with TRBJ1-1, with D possibly matching TRBD1 (5 bases). Germline loops: CDR1 LGHNA, CDR2 YSLEER. This CDR3 has 14 amino acids. Trimming left V 2 bases short and J 5 bases short, with 12 bases between.